The 21 T cell receptor beta chains listed next were all sequenced from one sample in a study of post-analysis software for immune sequencing data. Study results and limitations: Five or six TRBV segments, TRBV5-6, TRBV5-1 and TRBV20-1 among them, were found more frequent in patients than controls.

These receptors' antigens are unknown. cDNA libraries of TCR beta carried unique molecular identifiers. Using its own MiXCR run on the PCR reads, TCRdb lists one record per CDR3 protein. The sample lists a few hundred thousand distinct CDR3 sequences, around 33% occurring once. Sequenced material: blood. Receptor source: a girl between 5 and 17 years old with multiple sclerosis.

J is TRBJ1-1 and V is TRBV24-1, with TRBD1 as a possible D gene (5 bases). The V gene's germline CDR1 is KGHDR and CDR2 SFDVKD. The V end was cut by 5 bases, the J end by 1 base, with 10 bases between. The CDR3 sequence is 14 residues long. Written as DNA, the CDR3 is TGTGCCACCAGTGGTCCGGGGACGAACACTGAAGCTTTCTTT. Translating gives CATSGPGTNTEAFF.

The chain has TRBV5-1 and TRBJ1-2, with a tentative D call TRBD1 (5 bases). The germline V gene encodes CDR1 SGHRS and CDR2 YFSETQ. The V and J ends lost 0 bases and 4 bases respectively, with 16 bases between them. The CDR3 consists of 16 residues. CDR3 protein: CASSLVGASTGYGYTF. Written as DNA, the CDR3 is TGCGCCAGCAGCTTGGTAGGGGCCAGTACGGGCTATGGCTACACCTTC.

This clonotype came up a few times. J is TRBJ2-3 and V is TRBV10-3, with 7 nucleotides matching TRBD1. V lost 3 bases, J lost 4 bases, and 4 bases stayed unmatched. The length of the CDR3 is 14 residues. Germline lookup yields CDR1 ENHRY and CDR2 SYGVKD. The CDR3 nucleotides are TGTGCCATCAGTGAAGGGCAGGGGGCAGATACGCAGTATTTT. It translates to CAISEGQGADTQYF.

This clonotype turned up a few times. J is TRBJ2-7 and V is TRBV3-1; perhaps D is TRBD1 or TRBD2 (5 bases each). CDR1 is LGHDT and CDR2 is YNNKEL in the germline V gene (reference sequence). This CDR3 comprises 14 residues. Between the trimmed V and J ends, which lost 0 bases and 3 bases, there was a span of 9 bases. The CDR3 DNA reads as TGTGCCAGCAGCCAAGACGCAGGGAGCTACGAGCAGTACTTC. This sequence encodes CASSQDAGSYEQYF.

This chain joins TRBV9 and TRBJ2-1; 14 positions agree with TRBD2. The V gene's germline CDR1 is SGDLS and CDR2 YYNGEE. The CDR3 length is 15 residues. V lost 3 bases and J lost 10; bases outside the gene matches: 6. The CDR3 region is CASSASGTSGREQFF. For the CDR3, the DNA is TGTGCCAGCAGCGCGTCCGGGACTAGCGGGAGAGAGCAGTTCTTC. The full variable domain, its missing parts supplied by reference TRBV9 and TRBJ2-1, is DSGVTQTPKHLITATGQRVTLRCSPRSGDLSVYWYQQSLDQGLQFLIQYYNGEERAKGNILERFSAQQFPDLHSELNLSSLELGDSALYFCASSASGTSGREQFFGPGTRLTVL.

The chain has TRBV11-2 and TRBJ2-7, with TRBD1 identical over 7 bases. V was clipped by 5 bases and J by 3 bases; unmatched bases: 28. There are 21 residues in the CDR3. Germline CDR1 and CDR2: SGHAT and FQNNGV. The CDR3, as DNA: TGTGCCAGCAGCCCCCCGAAGCGCGACCGTGGGTTACAGGGGAAGGACTACGAGCAGTACTTC. This sequence encodes CASSPPKRDRGLQGKDYEQYF.

There are many counts of this clonotype. This chain uses TRBV10-3 with TRBJ2-5, with TRBD2 as a possible D gene (6 bases). Per the germline V gene, CDR1 is ENHRY and CDR2 is SYGVKD. There are 14 residues in the CDR3. The ends were cut back, 3 bases at V and 5 bases at J, with 13 bases in the middle. The CDR3 nucleotides read TGTGCCATCAGTGAAAACGGGGGTGGGGAGACCCAGTACTTC. Residues: CAISENGGGETQYF.

The rearrangement links TRBV6-5 to TRBJ1-2, with D possibly matching TRBD1 (6 bases). This CDR3 contains 15 residues. CDR1 and CDR2 from the germline V gene are MNHEY and SVGAGI. Trimming shortened V by 3 bases and J by 0 bases, and 11 bases separated the two germline ends. The CDR3 here is CASSYLTGPNYGYTF. The CDR3 coding sequence is TGTGCCAGCAGTTATTTGACAGGTCCTAACTATGGCTACACCTTC.

The chain joins TRBV7-2 to TRBJ2-1, with D unresolved. The V gene's germline CDR1 is SGHTA and CDR2 FQGNSA. V lost 4 bases to trimming and J lost 6 bases, with 16 bases between them. The CDR3 has 15 residues. In DNA, the CDR3 is TGTGCCAGCAGCTATGCGGTCTCGGGTAGCAATGAGCAGTTCTTC. This translates into CASSYAVSGSNEQFF.

This clonotype has at least ten counts. This rearrangement joins TRBV9 to TRBJ2-4; tentatively, D is TRBD1 (5 bases). The CDR3 is 14 amino acids. Germline CDR1 and CDR2: SGDLS and YYNGEE. Trimming removed 4 bases at V and 9 bases at J, with 17 bases between. The CDR3 here is CASSPLSGQGIQYF. In DNA, the CDR3 is TGTGCCAGCAGCCCCCTGTCGGGCCAGGGCATTCAGTACTTC. Drawing the rest from reference TRBV9 and TRBJ2-4, the complete variable domain is DSGVTQTPKHLITATGQRVTLRCSPRSGDLSVYWYQQSLDQGLQFLIQYYNGEERAKGNILERFSAQQFPDLHSELNLSSLELGDSALYFCASSPLSGQGIQYFGAGTRLSVL.

This clonotype was detected a few times. V gene TRBV30 combines with J gene TRBJ1-4; D gene ambiguous. Trimming took off 3 bases at V and 2 bases at J, with 7 bases between the two ends. Germline V gene data show CDR1 as GTSNPN and CDR2 as SVGIG (reference sequence). The CDR3 contains 13 residues. As DNA, the CDR3 is TGTGCCTGGAGCCGACGTACTAATGAAAAACTGTTTTTT. The encoded protein is CAWSRRTNEKLFF. The full variable domain, its missing parts supplied by reference TRBV30 and TRBJ1-4, is SQTIHQWPATLVQPVGSPLSLECTVEGTSNPNLYWYRQAAGRGLQLLFYSVGIGQISSEVPQNLSASRPQDRQFILSSKKLLLSDSGFYLCAWSRRTNEKLFFGSGTQLSVL.

V gene TRBV4-1 combines with J gene TRBJ2-7; 8 bases align to TRBD2. This CDR3 comprises 15 residues. Trimming cost V 2 bases and J 2 bases; bases outside gene matches: 5. Germline CDR1 is MGHRA and CDR2 is YSYEKL. DNA of the CDR3: TGCGCCAGCAGCCAACTTGGAGCGGGGGCCTACGAGCAGTACTTC. Protein sequence: CASSQLGAGAYEQYF.

This clonotype was observed a few times. V usage is TRBV12-3 or TRBV12-4 and J usage is TRBJ1-2; D gene ambiguous. CDR3 length: 13 amino acids. The V end was cut by 2 bases, the J end by 3 bases, with 7 bases between. This chain's CDR3 is CASSLMADYGYTF. The DNA of the CDR3 is TGTGCCAGCAGTTTAATGGCCGACTATGGCTACACCTTC.

The chain's CDR3 is CASSRLAGGGNEQFF. The CDR3 DNA reads TGTGCCAGCAGTAGACTAGCGGGGGGCGGGAATGAGCAGTTCTTC. The chain carries TRBV6-6 and TRBJ2-1, with 13 bases identical to TRBD2. The V and J ends lost 5 bases and 7 bases, in that order; junction bases with no gene match: 5. Germline CDR1 reads MNHNY; CDR2 reads SVGAGI (reference sequence). There are 15 residues in the CDR3.

This clonotype has ten or more counts. V usage is TRBV2 and J usage is TRBJ2-7; 8 nucleotides align to TRBD2. Germline CDR1 reads SNHLY; CDR2 reads FYNNEI. CDR3 size: 13 residues. Trimming took 8 bases from V and 6 from J; bases not matched to a gene: 9. The CDR3 is CASERGGQGEQYF. The DNA for the CDR3 is TGTGCCAGCGAACGGGGGGGCCAGGGCGAGCAGTACTTC.

A few counts support this clonotype. The rearrangement joins TRBV11-2 to TRBJ1-1; TRBD1 might be the D (6 bases). The CDR3 spans 16 residues. V lost 3 bases and J lost 3, with 17 bases in between. The V gene's germline CDR1 is SGHAT and CDR2 FQNNGV. DNA of the CDR3: TGTGCCAGCAGCTTGGGTCGGGGGCAGTGGGACACTGAAGCTTTCTTT. Its translation: CASSLGRGQWDTEAFF.

The CDR3 protein is CASSLAFNHEQYF. The DNA of the CDR3 is TGTGCCAGCAGCCTAGCGTTTAATCACGAGCAGTACTTC. The chain has TRBV5-4 and TRBJ2-5; a possible D gene is TRBD2 (6 bases). The DNA end favors TRBJ2-7, so the J call may be wrong. Germline assignment: CDR1 SGHNT and CDR2 YYREEE (reference sequence). The CDR3 covers 13 residues.

Points on this clonotype: One end of the junction does not line up with germline, which may come from a read error. The CDR3 DNA reads TGCGCCAGCAGCTTCCAGACGGGACTAGAAACAGATGCGCAGTATTTT. This sequence encodes CASSFQTGLETDAQYF. The chain has TRBV5-1 and TRBJ2-3, with 8 bases that match TRBD2. The germline V gene has CDR1 SGHRS and CDR2 YFSETQ. The CDR3 totals 16 residues.

V usage is TRBV20-1 and J usage is TRBJ2-5; TRBD2 aligns across 14 bases. V lost 3 bases to trimming and J lost 3 bases; unmatched junction nucleotides: 6. CDR3 length equals 16 residues. The germline V gene has CDR1 DFQATT and CDR2 SNEGSKA (reference sequence). The CDR3 region is CSASLGTSGRKETQYF. As DNA, the CDR3 is TGCAGTGCTAGTCTAGGGACTAGCGGGAGAAAAGAGACCCAGTACTTC.

V and J are TRBV6-5 and TRBJ2-2, with 9 bases fitting TRBD2. The CDR3 has 19 amino acids. Germline V CDR1 and CDR2: MNHEY, SVGAGI. V dropped 2 bases and J dropped 0; count of bases not matched to a gene: 10. The CDR3 nucleotides are TGTGCCAGCAGTTACCCGCTGTGGAGCGGGGGGTCGAACACCGGGGAGCTGTTTTTT. Protein: CASSYPLWSGGSNTGELFF.

The chain has TRBV6-2 or TRBV6-3 and TRBJ2-1; D is possibly TRBD1 (6 bases). The CDR3 length is 15 residues. CDR1 is MNHEY, CDR2 SVGEGT, per germline. V was cut by 2 bases and J by 2 bases, with 10 bases left in between. CDR3 nucleotide sequence: TGTGCCAGCAGTTACGAGGGGGAACCCTACAATGAGCAGTTCTTC. Translating gives CASSYEGEPYNEQFF.